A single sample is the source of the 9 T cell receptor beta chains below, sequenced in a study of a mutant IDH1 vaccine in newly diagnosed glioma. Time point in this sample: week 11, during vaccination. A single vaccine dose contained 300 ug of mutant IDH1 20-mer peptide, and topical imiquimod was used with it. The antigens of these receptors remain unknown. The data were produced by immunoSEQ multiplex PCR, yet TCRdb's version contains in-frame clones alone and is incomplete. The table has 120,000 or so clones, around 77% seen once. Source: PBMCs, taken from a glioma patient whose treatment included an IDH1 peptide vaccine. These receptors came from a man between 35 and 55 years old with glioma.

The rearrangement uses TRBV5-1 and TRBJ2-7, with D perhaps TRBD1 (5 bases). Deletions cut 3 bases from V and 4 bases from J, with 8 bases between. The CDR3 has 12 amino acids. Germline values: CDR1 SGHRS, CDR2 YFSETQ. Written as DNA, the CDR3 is TGCGCCAGCAGCTCTCAGGGTTACGAGCAGTACTTC. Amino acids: CASSSQGYEQYF.

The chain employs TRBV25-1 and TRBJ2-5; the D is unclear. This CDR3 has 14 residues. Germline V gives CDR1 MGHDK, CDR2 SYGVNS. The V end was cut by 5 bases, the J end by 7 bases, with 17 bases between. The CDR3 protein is CASSSEGRGGTQYF. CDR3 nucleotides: TGTGCCAGCAGTTCGGAAGGAAGAGGTGGGACCCAGTACTTC. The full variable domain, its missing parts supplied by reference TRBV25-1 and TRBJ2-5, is EADIYQTPRYLVIGTGKKITLECSQTMGHDKMYWYQQDPGMELHLIHYSYGVNSTEKGDLSSESTVSRIRTEHFPLTLESARPSHTSQYLCASSSEGRGGTQYFGPGTRLLVL.

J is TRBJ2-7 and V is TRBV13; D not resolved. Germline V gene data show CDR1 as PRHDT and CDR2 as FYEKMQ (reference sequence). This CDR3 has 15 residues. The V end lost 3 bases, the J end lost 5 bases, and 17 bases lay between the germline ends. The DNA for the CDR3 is TGTGCCAGCAGCTTGCACCGGGCCCTGGGCCACGAGCAGTACTTC. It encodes CASSLHRALGHEQYF.

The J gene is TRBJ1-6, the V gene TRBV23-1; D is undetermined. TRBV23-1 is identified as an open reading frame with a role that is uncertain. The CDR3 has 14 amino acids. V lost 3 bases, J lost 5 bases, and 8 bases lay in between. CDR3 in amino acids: CASSQIGNNSPLHF. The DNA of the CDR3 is TGCGCCAGCAGTCAGATCGGGAATAATTCACCCCTCCACTTT.

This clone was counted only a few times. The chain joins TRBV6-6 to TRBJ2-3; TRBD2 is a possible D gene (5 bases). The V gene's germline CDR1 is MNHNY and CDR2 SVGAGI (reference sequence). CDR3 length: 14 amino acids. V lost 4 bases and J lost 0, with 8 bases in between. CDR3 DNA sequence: TGTGCCAGCAGTTCCCGGAGGAGCACAGATACGCAGTATTTT. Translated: CASSSRRSTDTQYF.

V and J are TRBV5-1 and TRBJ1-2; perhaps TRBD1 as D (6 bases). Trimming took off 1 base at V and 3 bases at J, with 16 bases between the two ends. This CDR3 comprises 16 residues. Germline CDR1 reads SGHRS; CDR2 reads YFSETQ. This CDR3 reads CASSLTRGPPYYGYTF. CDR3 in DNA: TGCGCCAGCAGCTTGACCAGGGGTCCCCCCTACTATGGCTACACCTTC.

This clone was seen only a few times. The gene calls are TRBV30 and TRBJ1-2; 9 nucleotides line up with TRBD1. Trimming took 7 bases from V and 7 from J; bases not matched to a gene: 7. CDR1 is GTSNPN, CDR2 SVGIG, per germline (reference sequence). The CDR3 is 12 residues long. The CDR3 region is CAFLGQGGGYTF. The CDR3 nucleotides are TGTGCCTTTCTGGGACAGGGTGGTGGCTACACCTTC.

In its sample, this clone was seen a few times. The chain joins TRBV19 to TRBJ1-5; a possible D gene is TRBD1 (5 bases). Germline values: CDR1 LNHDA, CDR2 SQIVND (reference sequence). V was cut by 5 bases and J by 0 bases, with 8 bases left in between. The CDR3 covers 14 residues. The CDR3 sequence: CASSGGVSNQPQHF. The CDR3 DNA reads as TGTGCCAGTAGTGGGGGGGTTAGCAATCAGCCCCAGCATTTT.

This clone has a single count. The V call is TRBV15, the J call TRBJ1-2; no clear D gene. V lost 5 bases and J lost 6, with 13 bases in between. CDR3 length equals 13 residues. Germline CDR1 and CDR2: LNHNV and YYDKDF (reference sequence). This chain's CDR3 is CATSPGGFDGYTF. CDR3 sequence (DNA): TGTGCCACCAGCCCCGGAGGTTTTGATGGCTACACCTTC.